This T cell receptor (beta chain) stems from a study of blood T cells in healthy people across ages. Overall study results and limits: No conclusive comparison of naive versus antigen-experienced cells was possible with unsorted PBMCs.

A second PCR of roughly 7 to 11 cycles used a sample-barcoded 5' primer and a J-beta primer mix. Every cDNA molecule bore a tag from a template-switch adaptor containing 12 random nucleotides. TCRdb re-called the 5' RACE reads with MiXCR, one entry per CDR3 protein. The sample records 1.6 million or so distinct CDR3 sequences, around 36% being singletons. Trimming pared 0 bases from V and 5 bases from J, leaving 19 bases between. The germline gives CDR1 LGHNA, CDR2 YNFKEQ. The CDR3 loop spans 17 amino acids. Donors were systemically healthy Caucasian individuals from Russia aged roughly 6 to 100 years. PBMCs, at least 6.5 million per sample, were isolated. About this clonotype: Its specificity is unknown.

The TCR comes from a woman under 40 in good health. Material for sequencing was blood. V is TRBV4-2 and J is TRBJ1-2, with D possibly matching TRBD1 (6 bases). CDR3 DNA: TGTGCCAGCAGCCAAGAACTTCCAACAGGGACGGCGTATGGCTACACCTTC. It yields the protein CASSQELPTGTAYGYTF.